A single sample gave rise to the 26 T cell receptor beta chains below, sequenced in a study of human T cells and chemical hapten exposure. TCRdb redid the calling of the RACE reads with MiXCR, one entry per CDR3 protein. The sample includes approximately 97,000 distinct CDR3 sequences, 25% to 35% of them seen just once. Described time point: patch test 3, about 24 weeks after DPC sensitization. The treatment denotes: therapeutic diphenylcyclopropenone sensitization with weekly scalp DPC. Sequencing was performed on whole blood, taken in connection with sensitization to the hapten diphenylcyclopropenone (DPC). All receptors come from a middle-aged man with alopecia areata. Some clones in this sample may be carry-over from other donors' samples.

This clonotype appeared a few times. The J gene is TRBJ2-3, the V gene TRBV4-1; 7 bases are shared with TRBD2. The CDR3 spans 16 residues. Trimming removed 0 bases from V and 4 bases from J; junction bases left unmatched: 7. Germline V CDR1 and CDR2: MGHRA, YSYEKL. DNA of the CDR3: TGCGCCAGCAGCCAAGAACCCGGGGGGAGGGCAGATACGCAGTATTTT. It translates to CASSQEPGGRADTQYF.

This clonotype was seen a handful of times. The V gene is TRBV19, the J gene TRBJ2-2; D call uncertain. This CDR3 has 15 residues. V was pared by 3 bases and J by 2 bases, with 10 bases between. Germline lookup yields CDR1 LNHDA and CDR2 SQIVND (reference sequence). This CDR3 reads CASSITRDNTGELFF. For the CDR3, the DNA is TGTGCCAGTAGTATTACACGAGATAACACCGGGGAGCTGTTTTTT.

The rearrangement uses TRBV15 and TRBJ2-3; D perhaps matches TRBD2 (7 bases). Trimming removed 5 bases from V and 4 bases from J, with 25 bases in between. Looked up from germline, CDR1 is LNHNV and CDR2 is YYDKDF (reference sequence). The CDR3 has 18 residues. In DNA, the CDR3 is TGTGCCACCAGCTCTGGGGGCGGGAGTGGTCGGTGCGCAGATACGCAGTATTTT. This codes for CATSSGGGSGRCADTQYF.

Only a few counts were recorded for this clonotype. This sequence joins TRBV9 and TRBJ2-7; TRBD2 matches at 12 bases. This CDR3 region has 12 residues. Germline V gives CDR1 SGDLS, CDR2 YYNGEE. The V segment lost 7 bases and the J segment 10 bases; nucleotides outside the gene matches: 6. The CDR3 DNA sequence: TGTGCCAGCTCCGGGACTAGCGGGCCCCAGTACTTC. Protein sequence: CASSGTSGPQYF. Variable domain in full (rest from reference TRBV9 and TRBJ2-7): DSGVTQTPKHLITATGQRVTLRCSPRSGDLSVYWYQQSLDQGLQFLIQYYNGEERAKGNILERFSAQQFPDLHSELNLSSLELGDSALYFCASSGTSGPQYFGPGTRLTVT.

This clonotype was seen only a few times. The chain has TRBV20-1 and TRBJ1-1; 9 bases are shared with TRBD1. The CDR3 totals 17 residues. V shed 5 bases and J 0 bases; nucleotides not matched to a gene: 13. CDR1 and CDR2 (germline): DFQATT, SNEGSKA (reference sequence). In nucleotides, the CDR3 is TGCAGTGCTGGAACAGGGGGCATGACACGTATGAACACTGAAGCTTTCTTT. Translated: CSAGTGGMTRMNTEAFF.

This clonotype was picked up a small number of times. The chain is built from TRBV2 and TRBJ2-1; D gene ambiguous. Per germline, CDR1 SNHLY and CDR2 FYNNEI. The CDR3 is 14 residues long. Trimming left V 8 bases short and J 0 bases short, with 11 bases between. The CDR3 sequence is CASCESISYNEQFF. Here the CDR3 DNA reads TGTGCCAGCTGCGAAAGTATCTCCTACAATGAGCAGTTCTTC.

The genes are TRBV5-1 and TRBJ2-7; D is unclear. Germline V gives CDR1 SGHRS, CDR2 YFSETQ. Trimming pared 4 bases from V and 3 bases from J, leaving 11 bases between. The CDR3 length is 13 residues. CDR3 nucleotide sequence: TGCGCCAGCAGCCTCGGACCGCGCTACGAGCAGTACTTC. It yields the protein CASSLGPRYEQYF.

There are a few counts of this clonotype. The chain carries TRBV6-2 or TRBV6-3 and TRBJ2-6; the D gene is possibly TRBD2 (5 bases). Trimming took off 4 bases at V and 3 bases at J, with 13 bases between the two ends. The CDR3 length is 16 residues. Germline V gene sequence: CDR1 MNHEY, CDR2 SVGEGT. For the CDR3, the DNA is TGTGCCAGCAGTTGGGGTGTAGCGTTTGGGGCCAACGTCCTGACTTTC. This translates into CASSWGVAFGANVLTF.

This clonotype has just a few counts. This chain links TRBV4-1 with TRBJ1-4, with D unclear. Germline lookup yields CDR1 MGHRA and CDR2 YSYEKL. The CDR3 consists of 15 residues. The germline V and J ends were trimmed by 0 bases and 7 bases, with 12 bases remaining between them. In DNA form, the CDR3 reads TGCGCCAGCAGCCAAGAAGGAAATATTATTGAAAAACTGTTTTTT. Encoded protein: CASSQEGNIIEKLFF.

This sequence joins TRBV15 and TRBJ2-3; D ambiguous. Trimming removed 0 bases at V and 1 base at J, with 8 bases between. The CDR3 loop spans 15 amino acids. Per germline, CDR1 LNHNV and CDR2 YYDKDF (reference sequence). The CDR3 loop is CATSRDPIGTDTQYF. For the CDR3, the DNA is TGTGCCACCAGCAGAGATCCGATTGGCACAGATACGCAGTATTTT.

This clonotype was seen more than once but under ten times. The chain joins TRBV7-2 to TRBJ2-3; D not certain. Trimming removed 1 base at V and 4 bases at J, with 6 bases between. The CDR3 totals 13 residues. Germline-derived CDR1 and CDR2 are SGHTA and FQGNSA. The CDR3 bases are TGTGCCAGCAGCTTAGTTTTGGCAGATACGCAGTATTTT. Translation: CASSLVLADTQYF.

This clonotype was detected only a few times. V and J are TRBV7-9 and TRBJ2-7, with 10 bases fitting TRBD2. V dropped 4 bases and J dropped 3; count of bases not matched to a gene: 18. Germline loops: CDR1 SEHNR, CDR2 FQNEAQ (reference sequence). There are 19 residues in the CDR3. CDR3 sequence reads: CASSSHKGERSSGSYEQYF. The CDR3 nucleotides read TGTGCCAGCAGCTCTCATAAAGGGGAAAGGTCTAGCGGGAGCTACGAGCAGTACTTC.

In its sample, this clonotype was seen a few times. This sequence joins TRBV18 and TRBJ2-5; TRBD1 matches 7 bases. This CDR3 is 15 amino acids long. The V segment lost 2 bases and the J segment 3 bases; nucleotides outside the gene matches: 6. Germline V gives CDR1 KGHSH, CDR2 LQKENI. The CDR3 DNA follows: TGTGCCAGCTCACCAGAACAGGGGAAAGAAGAGACCCAGTACTTC. It translates to CASSPEQGKEETQYF.

This clonotype was seen more than once but under ten times. This chain joins TRBV6-5 and TRBJ2-3; D remains ambiguous. Germline CDR1 is MNHEY and CDR2 is SVGAGI. The CDR3 totals 13 residues. The V gene lost 0 bases and the J gene lost 5 bases, with 6 bases spanning the gap. The CDR3 loop is CASSYSMLDTQYF. The DNA for the CDR3 is TGTGCCAGCAGTTACTCAATGCTAGATACGCAGTATTTT.

The chain links TRBV18 to TRBJ2-3, with TRBD2 as a possible D gene (6 bases). This CDR3 contains 15 residues. Deletions cut 3 bases from V and 2 bases from J, with 12 bases between. CDR1 and CDR2 from the germline V gene are KGHSH and LQKENI. Here the CDR3 reads CASSPLSGDTDTQYF. The CDR3 DNA reads TGTGCCAGCTCACCCTTATCGGGAGACACAGATACGCAGTATTTT.

The chain links TRBV21-1 to TRBJ1-1; the table's TRBD1 call for D was not verified on the DNA. TRBV21-1 is assigned pseudogene status. The CDR3 contains 12 residues. The CDR3: CASRTGDTEAFF. CDR3 nucleotide sequence: TGTGCCAGCCGCACAGGGGACACTGAAGCTTTCTTT.

This clonotype appeared a few times. The chain combines TRBV5-1 with TRBJ2-7, with 7 bases fitting TRBD1. CDR3 size: 14 residues. Germline trimming cut 0 bases from V and 4 bases from J; bases unmatched to any gene: 4. Germline CDR1 SGHRS, CDR2 YFSETQ. The CDR3 coding sequence is TGCGCCAGCAGCTTGGGACAGGGAAGGTACGAGCAGTACTTC. It codes for CASSLGQGRYEQYF.

This clonotype was detected a few times. The V gene is TRBV12-3 or TRBV12-4, the J gene TRBJ2-7; 8 bases are shared with TRBD1. The CDR3 is 13 residues long. Trimming removed 4 bases from V and 6 bases from J; junction bases left unmatched: 5. The DNA for the CDR3 is TGTGCCAGCAGTTGGGCAGGGGGCCTCGAGCAGTACTTC. It codes for CASSWAGGLEQYF.

The CDR3 coding sequence is TGTGCCAGCAGCGTCGATGGGGCAGGGATTGAAGCTTTCTTT. Translation: CASSVDGAGIEAFF. V is TRBV7-6 and J is TRBJ1-1, with TRBD1 as a possible D gene (5 bases). The germline V gene has CDR1 SGHVS and CDR2 FNYEAQ. Between the trimmed V and J ends, which lost 5 bases and 7 bases, there was a span of 17 bases. This CDR3 has 14 amino acids.

J is TRBJ1-1 and V is TRBV6-1; the D is unclear. The CDR3 totals 13 residues. The germline gives CDR1 MNHNS, CDR2 SASEGT. V lost 1 base, J lost 6 bases, and 9 bases lay in between. The CDR3 nucleotides are TGTGCCAGCAGTGAAGGGGGAACCCCTGAAGCTTTCTTT. It yields the protein CASSEGGTPEAFF.

This clonotype has more than one count but fewer than ten. The genes are TRBV20-1 and TRBJ1-5; 10 bases agree with TRBD1. There are 14 residues in the CDR3. J was trimmed by 2 bases and V by 6 bases; bases with no gene match: 4. Germline V gives CDR1 DFQATT, CDR2 SNEGSKA (reference sequence). Here the CDR3 reads CSARTGGGNQPQHF. The CDR3 DNA is TGCAGTGCCCGGACAGGGGGAGGCAATCAGCCCCAGCATTTT.

The rearrangement links TRBV12-3 or TRBV12-4 to TRBJ2-1; weak D call: TRBD1 (5 bases). The germline V and J ends were trimmed by 9 bases and 4 bases, with 13 bases remaining between them. The CDR3 loop spans 13 amino acids. In DNA, the CDR3 is TGTGCCAGTGCCTCTGGGGCGTACAATGAGCAGTTCTTC. This translates into CASASGAYNEQFF.

The V gene is TRBV18, the J gene TRBJ1-5; possible D gene TRBD1, 5 bases. Trimming stripped 2 bases from V and 1 base from J, with 15 bases between. This CDR3 has 17 residues. CDR1 is KGHSH and CDR2 is LQKENI in the germline V gene. The CDR3 DNA follows: TGTGCCAGCTCACCAATTCCAGGGACGGAAAGCAATCAGCCCCAGCATTTT. Its translation is CASSPIPGTESNQPQHF.

The rearrangement joins TRBV20-1 to TRBJ1-6, with D perhaps matching TRBD1 (5 bases). The CDR3 is made up of 16 amino acids. V shed 0 bases and J shed 8 bases, with 17 bases lying between them. From germline, CDR1 is DFQATT and CDR2 SNEGSKA (reference sequence). Written as DNA, the CDR3 is TGCAGTGCTAGAGATATCAGGATGGGGGGGGATTCACCCCTCCACTTT. It yields the protein CSARDIRMGGDSPLHF.

CDR3 protein: CASSTPSGSVYNEQFF. CDR3 nucleotide sequence: TGTGCCAGCAGCACTCCTAGCGGGAGTGTCTACAATGAGCAGTTCTTC. The chain uses TRBV7-9 and TRBJ2-1; TRBD2 matches at 10 bases. The V segment lost 5 bases and the J segment 3 bases; nucleotides outside the gene matches: 7. Germline CDR1 SEHNR, CDR2 FQNEAQ (reference sequence). CDR3 size: 16 residues. The variable domain in full, completed from reference TRBV7-9 and TRBJ2-1, reads DTGVSQNPRHKITKRGQNVTFRCDPISEHNRLYWYRQTLGQGPEFLTYFQNEAQLEKSRLLSDRFSAERPKGSFSTLEIQRTEQGDSAMYLCASSTPSGSVYNEQFFGPGTRLTVL.

The chain carries TRBV19 and TRBJ2-1, with unresolved D. This CDR3 spans 13 amino acids. V lost 5 bases and J 10 bases, leaving 15 bases between the germline ends. CDR1 is LNHDA, CDR2 SQIVND, per germline (reference sequence). The CDR3 DNA reads TGTGCCAGTAGTTCGCGCGTGGATCAGGAGCAGTTCTTC. It is translated as CASSSRVDQEQFF. The full variable domain, with the rest looked up from reference TRBV19 and TRBJ2-1, is DGGITQSPKYLFRKEGQNVTLSCEQNLNHDAMYWYRQDPGQGLRLIYYSQIVNDFQKGDIAEGYSVSREKKESFPLTVTSAQKNPTAFYLCASSSRVDQEQFFGPGTRLTVL.